The rows below give T cell receptor beta chains drawn from one sample of a study of cytomegalovirus exposure and HLA in healthy donors. TCRdb keeps only in-frame clones here, not all; method: immunoSEQ multiplex PCR. Among about 130,000 clones, around 77% were seen once, and the ten largest hold about 1.3%. The sequenced sample was PBMCs. These receptors were taken from a man aged 50 or older in good health and CMV-seronegative. Both conserved end residues are part of each CDR3. Each record gives: J gene, V gene, D gene, CDR3 length, clone size, CDR3 protein, CDR3 DNA. The D gene is left open where the match is weak. Where a row states a size, it is once, few, many or the class of an expanded clone; other rows omit it.

TRBJ1-4 TRBV28 TRBD1 15 - CASSRETGANEKLFF TGTGCCAGCAGTCGGGAGACAGGGGCTAATGAAAAACTGTTTTTT
TRBJ2-3 TRBV5-1 - 12 - CASSGDKDTQYF TGCGCCAGCAGTGGAGATAAGGATACGCAGTATTTT
TRBJ1-5 TRBV6-5 TRBD1 14 few CASSNRGGNQPQHF TGTGCCAGCAGTAACAGGGGTGGCAATCAGCCCCAGCATTTT
TRBJ2-5 TRBV21-1 - 15 - CASSKFDRERVTQYF TGTGCCAGCAGCAAATTTGACAGGGAGAGAGTAACCCAGTACTTC
TRBJ2-3 TRBV5-4 TRBD2 16 - CASSGLSGSGGDTQYF TGTGCCAGCAGCGGATTGAGCGGGAGTGGGGGCGATACGCAGTATTTT
TRBJ2-7 TRBV7-9 - 15 - CASSLNFPPPYEQYF TGTGCCAGCAGCTTAAACTTCCCTCCCCCCTACGAGCAGTACTTC
TRBJ2-7 TRBV6-1 - 14 - CASSSTGSSYEQYF TGTGCCAGCAGCTCTACAGGGAGCTCCTACGAGCAGTACTTC
TRBJ2-7 TRBV10-2 - 15 - CASSGDRGGSYEQYF TGCGCCAGCAGTGGCGACAGGGGAGGGTCCTACGAGCAGTACTTC
TRBJ1-1 TRBV29-1 - 13 - CSAHVQGTGEAFF TGCAGCGCCCATGTACAAGGAACAGGTGAAGCTTTCTTT
TRBJ1-1 TRBV6-5 - 12 - CASNEPTGLAFF TGTGCCAGCAACGAACCGACTGGGTTGGCTTTCTTT
TRBJ1-1 TRBV10-3 TRBD1 13 - CASMGQTNTEAFF TGTGCCAGCATGGGACAGACTAACACTGAAGCTTTCTTT
TRBJ2-1 TRBV7-6 TRBD2 17 - CASSLASGTSGRGEQFF TGTGCCAGCAGCTTAGCGAGCGGGACTAGCGGGAGGGGGGAGCAGTTCTTC
TRBJ2-3 TRBV7-8 - 15 - CASSSLWGPRDTQYF TGTGCCAGCAGCTCCCTGTGGGGGCCCCGGGATACGCAGTATTTT